One T cell receptor beta chain is described in this entry. Its antigen is not known. These data are taken from a study of blood T cells in healthy people across ages. J was trimmed by 7 bases and V by 5 bases; bases with no gene match: 7. The germline gives CDR1 SGHTA, CDR2 FQGNSA. The CDR3 totals 14 residues. General study points: Diversity figures derived from one million T cells were judged to underestimate the true value. Lack of knowledge of donor CMV status possibly confounded expanded clonotype changes.

Through a sample-barcoded 5' primer and a J-beta primer mix, a second PCR was run for 7 to 11 cycles. At least 2.5 million CDR3-containing paired-end reads were obtained per sample. TCRdb reprocessed the 5' RACE reads with MiXCR, giving one entry per CDR3 protein. The sample carries around 870,000 distinct CDR3 sequences, about 30% recorded once. The authors drew around 9.3 milliliters of peripheral blood from each donor. The specimen sequenced was blood. The clonotype comes from a woman of 80 years or more in good health. V is TRBV7-2 and J is TRBJ2-1; 8 bases match TRBD1. CDR3 sequence reads: CASSDRTGWNEQFF. CDR3 coding DNA: TGTGCCAGCAGCGACCGGACAGGGTGGAATGAGCAGTTCTTC.